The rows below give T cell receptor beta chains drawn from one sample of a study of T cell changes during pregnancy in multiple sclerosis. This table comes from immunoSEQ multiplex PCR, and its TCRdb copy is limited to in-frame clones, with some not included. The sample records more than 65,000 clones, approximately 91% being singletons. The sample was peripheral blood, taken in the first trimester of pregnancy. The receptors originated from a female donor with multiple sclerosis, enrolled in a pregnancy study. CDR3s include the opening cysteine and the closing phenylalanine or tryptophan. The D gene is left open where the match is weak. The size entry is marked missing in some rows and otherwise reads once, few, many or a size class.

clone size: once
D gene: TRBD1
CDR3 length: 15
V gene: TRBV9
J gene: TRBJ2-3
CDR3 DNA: TGTGCCAGCAGCGTAGCGGACAGGCAAACAGATACGCAGTATTTT
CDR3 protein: CASSVADRQTDTQYF

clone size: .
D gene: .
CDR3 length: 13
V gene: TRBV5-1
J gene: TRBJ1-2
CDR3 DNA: TGCGCCAGCAGCTTCCTCGGACAGCATGGCTACACCTTC
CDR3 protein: CASSFLGQHGYTF

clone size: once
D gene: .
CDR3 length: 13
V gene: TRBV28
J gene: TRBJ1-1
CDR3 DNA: TGTGCCAGCAGTTTACAGGGTAACACTGAAGCTTTCTTT
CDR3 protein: CASSLQGNTEAFF

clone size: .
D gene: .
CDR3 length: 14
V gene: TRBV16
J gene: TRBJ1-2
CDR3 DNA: TGTGCCAGCAGCCAATCCGACAGACCCTATGGCTACACCTTC
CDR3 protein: CASSQSDRPYGYTF

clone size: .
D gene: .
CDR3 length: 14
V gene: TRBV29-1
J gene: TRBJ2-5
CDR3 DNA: TGCAGCGTTGAAGGCCCAGGGGTGGAAGAGACCCAGTACTTC
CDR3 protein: CSVEGPGVEETQYF

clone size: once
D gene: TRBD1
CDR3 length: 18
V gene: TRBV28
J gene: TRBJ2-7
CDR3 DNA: TGTGCCAGCAGCGGCCCGGGACAGGGAAAGGACCCAGCCTACGAGCAGTACTTC
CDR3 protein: CASSGPGQGKDPAYEQYF

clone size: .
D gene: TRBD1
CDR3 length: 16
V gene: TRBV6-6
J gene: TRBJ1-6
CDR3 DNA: TGTGCCAGCAGTTCGCCGGGACAGGGGGTCGGATCACCCCTCCACTTT
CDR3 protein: CASSSPGQGVGSPLHF

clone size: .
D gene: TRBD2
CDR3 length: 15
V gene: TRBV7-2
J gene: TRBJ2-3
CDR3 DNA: TGTGCCAGCAGCCTCCAGACTAGCTGGACAGATACGCAGTATTTT
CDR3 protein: CASSLQTSWTDTQYF

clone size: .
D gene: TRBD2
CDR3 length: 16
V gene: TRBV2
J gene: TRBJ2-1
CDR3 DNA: TGTGCCAGCAGTGAAAGCGGGGGCCCGGGTCGGGATGAGCAGTTCTTC
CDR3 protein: CASSESGGPGRDEQFF

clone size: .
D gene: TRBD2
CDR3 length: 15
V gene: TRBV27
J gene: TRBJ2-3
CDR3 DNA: TGTGCCAGCCGCGTGGGACTAGTCAGCACAGATACGCAGTATTTT
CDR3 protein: CASRVGLVSTDTQYF

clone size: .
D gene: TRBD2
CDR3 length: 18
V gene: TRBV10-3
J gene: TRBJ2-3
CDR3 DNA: TGTGCCATCAGGGCCGGGACTAGCGGGGGGGAACACCAAGATACGCAGTATTTT
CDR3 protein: CAIRAGTSGGEHQDTQYF

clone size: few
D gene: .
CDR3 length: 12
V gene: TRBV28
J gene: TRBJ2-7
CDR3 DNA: TGTGCCAGCAGTTCCCCGGCCTACGAGCAGTACTTC
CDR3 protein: CASSSPAYEQYF

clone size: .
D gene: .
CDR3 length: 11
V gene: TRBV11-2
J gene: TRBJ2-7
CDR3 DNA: TGTGCCAGCAGCCACTCCTACGAGCAGTACTTC
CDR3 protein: CASSHSYEQYF

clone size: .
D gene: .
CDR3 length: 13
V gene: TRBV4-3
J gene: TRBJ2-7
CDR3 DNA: TGCGCCAGCAGCCAAGAGCGGCCCTACGAGCAGTACTTC
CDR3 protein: CASSQERPYEQYF

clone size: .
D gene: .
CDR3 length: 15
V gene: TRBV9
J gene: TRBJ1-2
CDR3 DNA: TGTGCCAGCAGCGTAGATGGCAGGGGAAGCGGTGGCTACACCTTC
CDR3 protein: CASSVDGRGSGGYTF

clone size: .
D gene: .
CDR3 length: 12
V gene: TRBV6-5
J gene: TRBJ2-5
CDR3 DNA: TGTGCCAGCGGAGGGCAGCATGAGACCCAGTACTTC
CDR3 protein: CASGGQHETQYF

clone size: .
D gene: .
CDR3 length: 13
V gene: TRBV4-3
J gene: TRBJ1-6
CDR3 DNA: TGCGCCAGCAGCCAAGATCCCATTTCACCCCTCCACTTT
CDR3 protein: CASSQDPISPLHF

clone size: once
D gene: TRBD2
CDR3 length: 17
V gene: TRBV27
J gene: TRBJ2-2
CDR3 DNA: TGTGCCAGCAGTGGACTAGCGGGAGCCGCGAACACCGGGGAGCTGTTTTTT
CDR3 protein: CASSGLAGAANTGELFF

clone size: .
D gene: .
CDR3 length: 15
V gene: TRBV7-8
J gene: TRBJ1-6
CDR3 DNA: TGTGCCAGCAGCTTAGTTTTGGGGGGTGATTCACCCCTCCACTTT
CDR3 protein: CASSLVLGGDSPLHF

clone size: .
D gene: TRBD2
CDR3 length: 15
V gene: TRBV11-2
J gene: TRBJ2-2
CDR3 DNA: TGTGCCAGCAGCTTAGTCGGGAGGGCCACCGGGGAGCTGTTTTTT
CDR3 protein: CASSLVGRATGELFF

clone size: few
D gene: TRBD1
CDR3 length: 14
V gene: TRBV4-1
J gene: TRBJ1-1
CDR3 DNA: TGCGCCAGCAGCCAAGAACAGGGGAATGCTGAAGCTTTCTTT
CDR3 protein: CASSQEQGNAEAFF

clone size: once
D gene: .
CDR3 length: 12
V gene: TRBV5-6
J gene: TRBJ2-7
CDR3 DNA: TGTGCCAGCAGAGGAGGCGGATACGAGCAGTACTTC
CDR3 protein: CASRGGGYEQYF

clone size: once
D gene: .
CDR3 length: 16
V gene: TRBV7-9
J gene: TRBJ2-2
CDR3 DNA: TGTGCCAGCAGCTTAGGGTCCAGGGCAAACACCGGGGAGCTGTTTTTT
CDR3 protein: CASSLGSRANTGELFF

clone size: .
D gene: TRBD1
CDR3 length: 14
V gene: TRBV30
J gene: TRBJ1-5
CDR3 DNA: TGTGCCTGTTCTACAGGGGCCCAAGGCCAGCCCCAGCATTTT
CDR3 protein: CACSTGAQGQPQHF

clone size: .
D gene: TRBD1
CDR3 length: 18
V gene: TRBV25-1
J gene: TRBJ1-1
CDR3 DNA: TGTGCCAGCGGATCCCCTTCCGGGACAGGGGGCTGGGGGACTGAAGCTTTCTTT
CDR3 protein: CASGSPSGTGGWGTEAFF

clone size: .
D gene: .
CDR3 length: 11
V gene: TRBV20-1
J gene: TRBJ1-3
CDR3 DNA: TGCAGTGCTGGGCGGGGGGACACCATATATTTT
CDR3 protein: CSAGRGDTIYF

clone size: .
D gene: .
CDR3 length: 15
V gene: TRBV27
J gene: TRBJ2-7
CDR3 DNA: TGTGCCAGCAGTTTTAGCGCGAAGGTGACCTACGAGCAGTACTTC
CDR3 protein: CASSFSAKVTYEQYF

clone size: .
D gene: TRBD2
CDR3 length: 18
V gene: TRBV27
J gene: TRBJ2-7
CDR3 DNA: TGTGCCAGCAGTTCACCGGGACTAGCGGGAGGGTTTGCGGGCGAGCAGTACTTC
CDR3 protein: CASSSPGLAGGFAGEQYF

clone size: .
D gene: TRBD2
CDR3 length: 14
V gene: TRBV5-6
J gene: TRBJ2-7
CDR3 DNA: TGTGCCAGCTCGCCGGGGGGGACGTCCTACGAGCAGTACTTC
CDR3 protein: CASSPGGTSYEQYF

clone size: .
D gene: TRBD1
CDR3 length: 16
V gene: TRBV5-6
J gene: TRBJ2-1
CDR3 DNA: TGTGCCAGCAGCGAGGGGGGACAGGGTTTTAAGAATGAGCAGTTCTTC
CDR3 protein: CASSEGGQGFKNEQFF

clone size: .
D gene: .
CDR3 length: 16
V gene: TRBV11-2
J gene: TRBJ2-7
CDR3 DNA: TGTGCCAGCAGCTTAGATCGCGCGGGGGCAGGCTACGAGCAGTACTTC
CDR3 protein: CASSLDRAGAGYEQYF